Following are 28 T cell receptor beta chains from one sample sequenced in a study of graft-versus-host responses after intestinal transplantation. Clones were sequenced by immunoSEQ multiplex PCR, and TCRdb holds only the in-frame ones, with some missing. This sample carries about 20,000 clones, 95% of them seen once, and the ten largest clones take about 0.79%. The input for sequencing was PBMCs, taken 23 days after intestinal transplant. The source of these receptors is a human patient who received an intestinal transplant, so some T cells may come from the graft donor.

The chain links TRBV27 to TRBJ2-1; 9 bases fit TRBD2. The CDR3 consists of 15 residues. CDR1 MNHEY and CDR2 SMNVEV come from the germline V gene (reference sequence). J gave up 10 bases and V 5 bases, and 12 bases lay outside the gene matches. The CDR3 protein is CASSPRGLAGWEQFF. CDR3 coding DNA: TGTGCCAGCAGTCCTCGGGGACTAGCTGGGTGGGAGCAGTTCTTC.

This chain links TRBV29-1 with TRBJ2-1; D gene ambiguous. The germline V gene encodes CDR1 SQVTM and CDR2 ANQGSEA. The V and J ends lost 5 bases and 6 bases respectively, with 26 bases between them. The CDR3 loop spans 17 amino acids. DNA of the CDR3: TGCAGCGTTTTGGGCGACCATCGAACAACCCACCCCAATGAGCAGTTCTTC. This gives the protein CSVLGDHRTTHPNEQFF.

The J gene is TRBJ1-1, the V gene TRBV7-9; the D gene is possibly TRBD1 (6 bases). The germline V and J ends were trimmed by 3 bases and 1 base, with 9 bases remaining between them. The germline V gene encodes CDR1 SEHNR and CDR2 FQNEAQ (reference sequence). CDR3 length: 14 residues. This CDR3 is CASSFRQENTEAFF. The CDR3 DNA sequence: TGTGCCAGCAGCTTTCGACAGGAGAACACTGAAGCTTTCTTT.

This chain connects TRBV6-6 to TRBJ1-1; possible D gene TRBD1, 5 bases. This CDR3 is built from 14 residues. Germline CDR1 reads MNHNY; CDR2 reads SVGAGI (reference sequence). Trimming removed 2 bases at V and 0 bases at J, with 7 bases between. The CDR3 DNA sequence: TGTGCCAGCAGTTACGGGGGGGTGAACACTGAAGCTTTCTTT. Translated: CASSYGGVNTEAFF.

Only a few counts were recorded for this clone. The CDR3 loop is CASSTDIRDRSYSGNTIYF. The CDR3 DNA reads as TGTGCCAGCAGCACAGACATACGGGACCGCTCATACTCTGGAAACACCATATATTTT. The chain has TRBV21-1 and TRBJ1-3. TRBV21-1 is termed a pseudogene. This CDR3 is 19 amino acids long.

This rearrangement joins TRBV7-6 to TRBJ2-1; TRBD2 agrees at 15 bases. The CDR3 contains 15 residues. The V gene's germline CDR1 is SGHVS and CDR2 FNYEAQ. V was pared by 4 bases and J by 9 bases, with 4 bases of the junction left unmatched. The CDR3 region is CASSWTSGRAGEQFF. Written as DNA, the CDR3 is TGTGCCAGCAGCTGGACTAGCGGGAGGGCCGGTGAGCAGTTCTTC.

The chain uses TRBV15 and TRBJ2-1; 11 bases align to TRBD2. V shed 5 bases, J shed 8 bases, and the junction held 8 bases outside the gene matches. From germline, CDR1 is LNHNV and CDR2 YYDKDF (reference sequence). The CDR3 length is 15 residues. The CDR3 bases are TGTGCCACCAGCCACCTAGCGGGAGGAAGCGATGAGCAGTTCTTC. It yields the protein CATSHLAGGSDEQFF. The variable domain in full, with the rest retrieved from reference TRBV15 and TRBJ2-1, is DAMVIQNPRYQVTQFGKPVTLSCSQTLNHNVMYWYQQKSSQAPKLLFHYYDKDFNNEADTPDNFQSRRPNTSFCFLDIRSPGLGDTAMYLCATSHLAGGSDEQFFGPGTRLTVL.

The J gene is TRBJ1-4, the V gene TRBV28; D may be TRBD1 (5 bases). The ends were cut back, 5 bases at V and 0 bases at J, with 22 bases in the middle. The CDR3 sequence is 19 residues long. Per the germline V gene, CDR1 is MDHEN and CDR2 is SYDVKM. The CDR3 region is CASSPDGAAASTTNEKLFF. The CDR3 DNA is TGTGCCAGCAGTCCCGATGGGGCAGCCGCCTCCACAACTAATGAAAAACTGTTTTTT.

The chain recombines TRBV5-6 with TRBJ1-2; 7 nucleotides align to TRBD1. Germline trimming cut 0 bases from V and 2 bases from J; bases unmatched to any gene: 7. Germline CDR1 and CDR2: SGHDT and YYEEEE. The CDR3 totals 16 residues. The CDR3 nucleotides are TGTGCCAGCAGCTTGGATCGACAGGGCCGAAACTATGGCTACACCTTC. This codes for CASSLDRQGRNYGYTF.

The chain combines TRBV7-6 with TRBJ2-3; TRBD2 aligns across 7 bases. J lost 0 bases, V lost 1 base, and 4 bases had no gene match. The CDR3 extends over 16 amino acids. Germline V CDR1 and CDR2: SGHVS, FNYEAQ. The DNA for the CDR3 is TGTGCCAGCAGCTTAGGGGAGGGATCTAGCACAGATACGCAGTATTTT. This codes for CASSLGEGSSTDTQYF.

This sequence joins TRBV6-5 and TRBJ2-5, with D tentatively TRBD2 (6 bases). Germline CDR1 reads MNHEY; CDR2 reads SVGAGI. V was cut by 7 bases and J by 4 bases, with 19 bases left in between. This CDR3 comprises 15 residues. The CDR3 DNA reads as TGTGCCAGCACCCAACTTGAATCGGGAGCAGAGACCCAGTACTTC. It encodes CASTQLESGAETQYF.

The chain recombines TRBV29-1 with TRBJ2-3; TRBD1 might be the D (5 bases). Germline CDR1 and CDR2: SQVTM and ANQGSEA. This CDR3 spans 14 amino acids. Trimming took 7 bases from V and 1 from J, leaving 15 bases between them. The CDR3 here is CSAVQGARTDTQYF. CDR3 DNA sequence: TGCAGCGCCGTCCAGGGTGCTCGCACAGATACGCAGTATTTT.

The V gene is TRBV7-8, the J gene TRBJ2-7; TRBD1 matches at 7 bases. The CDR3 is made up of 13 amino acids. CDR1 and CDR2 from the germline V gene are SGHVS and FQNEAQ. J was trimmed by 4 bases and V by 4 bases; bases with no gene match: 4. Here the CDR3 DNA reads TGTGCCAGCAGCTCGGGACAGTCATACGAGCAGTACTTC. This sequence encodes CASSSGQSYEQYF.

This clone was observed once. The chain couples TRBV5-8 to TRBJ2-3; D unclear. This CDR3 spans 14 amino acids. V lost 6 bases and J lost 0, with 11 bases in between. Per the germline V gene, CDR1 is SGHTS and CDR2 is YDEGEE. The CDR3 loop reads CASTDDWSTDTQYF. CDR3 DNA: TGTGCCAGCACCGACGACTGGAGCACAGATACGCAGTATTTT.

The rearrangement links TRBV30 to TRBJ1-1, with D unclear. This CDR3 spans 10 amino acids. V was pared by 7 bases and J by 7 bases, with 10 bases between. CDR1 is GTSNPN, CDR2 SVGIG, per germline (reference sequence). CDR3 protein: CAFQRFEAFF. Written as DNA, the CDR3 is TGTGCCTTCCAAAGGTTTGAAGCTTTCTTT.

This clone was seen just once. The gene calls are TRBV6-5 and TRBJ2-7, with D perhaps matching TRBD1 (5 bases). CDR3 size: 13 residues. Between the trimmed V and J ends, which lost 5 bases and 2 bases, there was a span of 10 bases. The germline V gene has CDR1 MNHEY and CDR2 SVGAGI. The CDR3 here is CASSETAAYEQYF. The CDR3 nucleotides are TGTGCCAGCAGTGAGACAGCAGCCTACGAGCAGTACTTC.

This chain links TRBV19 with TRBJ1-2; D possibly corresponds to TRBD1 (5 bases). With 7 bases removed from V and 3 bases from J, the gap between germline ends came to 9 bases. There are 12 residues in the CDR3. Germline V gives CDR1 LNHDA, CDR2 SQIVND (reference sequence). The CDR3 region has the DNA TGTGCCAGTAAAGGGGATGACTATGGCTACACCTTC. This encodes CASKGDDYGYTF.

The chain recombines TRBV23-1 with TRBJ2-3, with 12 bases that match TRBD2. TRBV23-1 is noted as an ORF with a role that remains uncertain. The ends lost 7 bases at V and 3 bases at J; junction bases unmatched: 8. The CDR3 is 16 amino acids. The CDR3 nucleotides read TGCGCCAGCACCTCGACTAGCGGGAGAAAGACAGATACGCAGTATTTT. As protein: CASTSTSGRKTDTQYF.

The CDR3 here is CASEGENTGELFF. The CDR3 DNA follows: TGTGCCAGCGAAGGGGAGAACACCGGGGAGCTGTTTTTT. The chain links TRBV7-9 to TRBJ2-2, with D possibly matching TRBD1 (5 bases). The V and J ends lost 8 bases and 1 base respectively, with 8 bases between them. This CDR3 has 13 amino acids. Germline lookup yields CDR1 SEHNR and CDR2 FQNEAQ (reference sequence).

The J gene is TRBJ2-1, the V gene TRBV13; D is uncertain. This CDR3 region has 14 residues. V was pared by 2 bases and J by 9 bases, with 14 bases between. The germline gives CDR1 PRHDT, CDR2 FYEKMQ (reference sequence). Here the CDR3 reads CASSLIGFAPEQFF. DNA of the CDR3: TGTGCCAGCAGCTTAATTGGATTTGCTCCTGAGCAGTTCTTC.

J is TRBJ2-7 and V is TRBV6-9, with D perhaps being TRBD1 or TRBD2 (5 bases each). CDR1 and CDR2 (germline): MNHGY, SVAAGI. This CDR3 comprises 15 residues. V was cut by 3 bases and J by 0 bases, with 12 bases left in between. CDR3 residues: CASSYRETSSYEQYF. DNA of the CDR3: TGTGCCAGCAGTTACAGGGAGACGAGCTCCTACGAGCAGTACTTC.

The rearrangement joins TRBV9 to TRBJ2-5; D is possibly TRBD2 (5 bases). Per the germline V gene, CDR1 is SGDLS and CDR2 is YYNGEE. Trimming pared 0 bases from V and 2 bases from J, leaving 14 bases between. The CDR3 loop spans 16 amino acids. This chain's CDR3 is CASSVASGGLQETQYF. The CDR3 coding sequence is TGTGCCAGCAGCGTAGCAAGCGGAGGCCTGCAAGAGACCCAGTACTTC. Supplemented by reference TRBV9 and TRBJ2-5, the full variable domain reads DSGVTQTPKHLITATGQRVTLRCSPRSGDLSVYWYQQSLDQGLQFLIQYYNGEERAKGNILERFSAQQFPDLHSELNLSSLELGDSALYFCASSVASGGLQETQYFGPGTRLLVL.

The V and J genes are TRBV27 and TRBJ2-7, with D maybe TRBD2 (5 bases). V lost 0 bases and J 3 bases, leaving 6 bases between the germline ends. The CDR3 sequence is 13 residues long. CDR1 is MNHEY, CDR2 SMNVEV, per germline (reference sequence). The CDR3 spells CASSLSTNYEQYF. CDR3 DNA sequence: TGTGCCAGCAGTTTATCGACTAACTACGAGCAGTACTTC.

The J gene is TRBJ2-1, the V gene TRBV10-2, with 11 bases fitting TRBD2. The CDR3 totals 16 residues. Germline V gene sequence: CDR1 WSHSY, CDR2 SAAADI. V lost 2 bases and J lost 4; bases outside the gene matches: 4. CDR3 protein: CASSEALAGDYNEQFF. In DNA form, the CDR3 reads TGCGCCAGCAGTGAGGCACTAGCGGGAGATTACAATGAGCAGTTCTTC.

The chain recombines TRBV6-4 with TRBJ2-7; 9 nucleotides line up with TRBD2. This CDR3 has 13 amino acids. V gave up 7 bases and J gave up 5 bases; unmatched junction bases: 6. Germline CDR1 reads MRHNA; CDR2 reads SNTAGT. The CDR3 DNA sequence: TGTGCCAGCAACAGGACTAGCGACGACGAGCAGTACTTC. It specifies CASNRTSDDEQYF.

This clone was observed once. The chain employs TRBV11-1 and TRBJ2-2; D perhaps matches TRBD2 (5 bases). The CDR3 covers 14 residues. Looked up from germline, CDR1 is SGHAT and CDR2 is FQDESV (reference sequence). V lost 5 bases to trimming and J lost 2 bases, with 9 bases between them. CDR3 nucleotides: TGTGCCAGCAGCCGGACTGCTAACACCGGGGAGCTGTTTTTT. Its translation: CASSRTANTGELFF. Complete variable domain (other parts from reference TRBV11-1 and TRBJ2-2): EAEVAQSPRYKITEKSQAVAFWCDPISGHATLYWYRQILGQGPELLVQFQDESVVDDSQLPKDRFSAERLKGVDSTLKIQPAELGDSAMYLCASSRTANTGELFFGEGSRLTVL.

The chain combines TRBV4-1 with TRBJ1-1; the match to TRBD1 covers 8 bases. Germline V gene sequence: CDR1 MGHRA, CDR2 YSYEKL. CDR3 length: 15 residues. V was pared by 5 bases and J by 4 bases, with 9 bases of the junction left unmatched. Here the CDR3 reads CASSSLGQGVTEAFF. CDR3 nucleotide sequence: TGCGCCAGCAGCTCCCTTGGACAGGGTGTCACTGAAGCTTTCTTT.

The chain links TRBV10-1 to TRBJ2-2; D tentatively fits TRBD1 or TRBD2 (6 bases each). V lost 4 bases, J lost 0 bases, and 9 bases lay in between. The CDR3 contains 15 residues. The germline gives CDR1 WNHNN, CDR2 SYGVQD (reference sequence). The CDR3 sequence is CASSVGGTNTGELFF. Written as DNA, the CDR3 is TGCGCCAGCAGTGTGGGGGGCACGAACACCGGGGAGCTGTTTTTT.